This T cell receptor (beta chain) was captured by sequencing in a study of radiation and T cells in renal cell carcinoma. Study-wide background: Nephrectomy followed 15 Gy stereotactic body radiation by 4 weeks. Whole-study findings and limits: Pretreatment tumor biopsies were lacking, so baseline clonotypes are unknown.

The junction had 10 bases not matched to a gene; V was cut back by 3 bases and J by 5 bases. Germline CDR1 and CDR2: SGHRS and YFSETQ. CDR3 length: 15 residues. A remark on this clone: The antigen is unknown.

Only in-frame clones appear in the TCRdb table, and some are missing; sequencing was by immunoSEQ multiplex PCR. The data show 150,000 or so clones, around four fifths seen once. Described time point: baseline pretreatment blood. Treatment here: 15 Gy SBRT to primary tumor, nephrectomy 4 weeks later. Radiation-treated patients gave blood at baseline, week 2 and week 4. This renal cell carcinoma was of the clear cell type. Here the sequenced sample was blood, taken from a patient whose treatment included radiotherapy and nephrectomy. This clonotype was obtained from a woman aged 50 to 60 with renal cell carcinoma. The chain couples TRBV5-1 to TRBJ2-7, with TRBD2 matching 8 bases. In nucleotides, the CDR3 is TGCGCCAGCAGCTCACTAGCGGCGGGCGCCGACGAGCAGTACTTC. This codes for CASSSLAAGADEQYF.